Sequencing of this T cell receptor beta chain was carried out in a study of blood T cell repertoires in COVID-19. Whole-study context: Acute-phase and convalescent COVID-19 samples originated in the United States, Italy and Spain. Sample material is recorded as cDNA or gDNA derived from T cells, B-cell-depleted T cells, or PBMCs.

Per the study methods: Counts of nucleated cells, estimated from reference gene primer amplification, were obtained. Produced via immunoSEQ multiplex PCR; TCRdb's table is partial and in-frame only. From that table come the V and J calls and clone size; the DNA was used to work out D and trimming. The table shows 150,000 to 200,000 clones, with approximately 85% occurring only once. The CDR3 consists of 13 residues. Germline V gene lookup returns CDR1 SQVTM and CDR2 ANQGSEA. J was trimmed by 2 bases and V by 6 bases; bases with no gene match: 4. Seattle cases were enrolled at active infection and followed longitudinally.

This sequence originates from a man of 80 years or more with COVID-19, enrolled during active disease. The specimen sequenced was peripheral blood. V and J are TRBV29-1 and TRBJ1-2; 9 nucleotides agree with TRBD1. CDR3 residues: CSVLQGANYGYTF. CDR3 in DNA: TGCAGCGTCCTACAGGGGGCCAACTATGGCTACACCTTC.